This section outlines one T cell receptor (beta chain) sequence together with its context. The data were produced by immunoSEQ multiplex PCR, yet TCRdb's version contains in-frame clones alone and is incomplete. The sample records around 300,000 clones, nearly 90% being singletons. CDR3 length: 15 residues. CDR1 SGHKS and CDR2 YYEKEE come from the germline V gene (reference sequence). Trimming removed 0 bases at V and 2 bases at J, with 12 bases between. This entry belongs to a study of cytomegalovirus exposure and HLA in healthy donors. The gene calls are TRBV5-5 and TRBJ2-7; perhaps TRBD2 as D (7 bases). The receptor was isolated from a man aged 25 to 40 in good health and CMV-seronegative. Sequenced input: PBMCs. The CDR3 sequence: CASSLAEGGAYEQYF. In DNA, the CDR3 is TGTGCCAGCAGCTTGGCCGAAGGGGGGGCCTACGAGCAGTACTTC. Together with reference TRBV5-5 and TRBJ2-7, the CDR3 gives the full variable domain: DAGVTQSPTHLIKTRGQQVTLRCSPISGHKSVSWYQQVLGQGPQFIFQYYEKEERGRGNFPDRFSARQFPNYSSELNVNALLLGDSALYLCASSLAEGGAYEQYFGPGTRLTVT.